This TCR beta chain was captured in a study of beta chain features in type 1 diabetes. The study's findings and limits: Possible PCR preference for shorter templates applied equally to patients and controls. The question of HLA type influencing TCRB rearrangement was one that remained unresolved here. Shortening of TCRB CDR3s, moderate but significant, appeared in all four CD4+ subsets of Type 1 diabetes patients.

On this clone itself: The antigen remains unidentified.

Expressed TCRB transcripts were sequenced, since all the RNA that had been isolated was reverse transcribed. Clones were read by immunoSEQ multiplex PCR, and TCRdb kept only the in-frame ones, dropping some. The table lists roughly 150,000 clones, roughly 9% of them singletons. On average, the one heparinised blood draw given by each donor was roughly 100 mL. The length of the CDR3 is 15 residues. Germline CDR1 MDHEN, CDR2 SYDVKM. Unmatched junction bases numbered 8, after V lost 5 bases and J lost 4 bases. This sequence joins TRBV28 and TRBJ2-1, with 7 bases matching TRBD2. Sequenced sample: central memory CD4+ T cells from blood. The TCR was taken from a woman under 40 with type 1 diabetes. The CDR3 DNA sequence: TGTGCCAGCAGTGCCCGGGACTACCCTTACAATGAGCAGTTCTTC. Residues: CASSARDYPYNEQFF.